This TCR beta chain was captured by sequencing in a study of CD8 T cells in ankylosing spondylitis. Study-level findings and limits: Reactive arthritis synovial fluid and blood were previously reported to contain some motif variants. Typical of ankylosing spondylitis blood, it appeared, was a TCR beta motif of roughly eight highly homologous variants. As reported, disease-linked clones showed significant enrichment in matched ankylosing spondylitis synovial fluid.

Libraries for TCR beta were made by quantitative 5'-RACE with molecular barcodes. One entry per CDR3 protein, called by TCRdb with MiXCR from the 5' RACE reads. The sample comprises over 60,000 distinct CDR3 sequences, less than 6% of which are singletons, and around 2% rests with the top ten. This clonotype showed up many times. Antigen unknown. V lost 9 bases to trimming and J lost 3 bases, with 20 bases between them. The CDR3 runs 15 residues. The germline V gene encodes CDR1 ENHRY and CDR2 SYGVKD. This TCR was sampled from a male donor with ankylosing spondylitis or in good health (not recorded which). Source material: blood, either unsorted or a sorted T cell fraction (not recorded which). The chain is built from TRBV10-3 and TRBJ1-1; D remains ambiguous. CDR3 amino acids: CAIKITAETDTEAFF. CDR3 DNA: TGTGCCATTAAAATAACGGCAGAGACGGACACTGAAGCTTTCTTT.